The 16 T cell receptor beta chains reported below all come from one sample, sequenced in a study of kidney transplant recipient with SARS-CoV-2 infection. TCRdb analysed the reads with MiXCR anew, one entry per CDR3 protein. The table shows some 220,000 distinct CDR3 sequences, with 29% occurring only once. The sample here was a blood sample, taken at baseline and between days 110 and 120 from a kidney transplant recipient. Receptor source: a male patient in his 30s who had COVID-19 and was a kidney transplant recipient. Some T cells could come from the graft donor.

This clonotype was recorded only once. This chain links TRBV20-1 with TRBJ2-1; D unresolved. Germline CDR1 and CDR2: DFQATT and SNEGSKA (reference sequence). The CDR3 totals 12 residues. V was clipped by 7 bases and J by 5 bases, with 12 bases between them. CDR3 loop: CSGFRKHNEQFF. DNA for the CDR3: TGCAGTGGGTTCAGAAAGCACAATGAGCAGTTCTTC.

This clonotype showed up many times. This chain connects TRBV4-2 to TRBJ2-7; 7 bases map to TRBD2. Germline values: CDR1 LGHNA, CDR2 YNFKEQ. This CDR3 has 15 amino acids. V gave up 3 bases and J gave up 7 bases; unmatched junction bases: 12. The DNA for the CDR3 is TGTGCCAGCAGCCAGGCACGGGGGGAGCGGGAAGAGCAGTACTTC. This encodes CASSQARGEREEQYF.

This clonotype was counted at least ten times. V and J are TRBV19 and TRBJ2-1, with TRBD2 as a possible D gene (6 bases). Between the trimmed V and J ends, which lost 4 bases and 5 bases, there was a span of 18 bases. Germline V lookup: CDR1 LNHDA, CDR2 SQIVND (reference sequence). The CDR3 is made up of 16 amino acids. The CDR3 sequence is CASSTRVLRGHNEQFF. CDR3 DNA: TGTGCCAGTAGTACCCGGGTGTTGCGGGGACACAATGAGCAGTTCTTC. Drawing the rest from reference TRBV19 and TRBJ2-1, the complete variable domain is DGGITQSPKYLFRKEGQNVTLSCEQNLNHDAMYWYRQDPGQGLRLIYYSQIVNDFQKGDIAEGYSVSREKKESFPLTVTSAQKNPTAFYLCASSTRVLRGHNEQFFGPGTRLTVL.

This clonotype was seen many times. The rearrangement links TRBV3-1 to TRBJ2-2; no clear D. V lost 4 bases and J 5 bases, leaving 23 bases between the germline ends. There are 18 residues in the CDR3. Per germline, CDR1 LGHDT and CDR2 YNNKEL (reference sequence). For the CDR3, the DNA is TGTGCCAGCAGCCGGTCCGCTCCCATTTCAGGCTTGACCGGGGAGCTGTTTTTT. The encoded protein is CASSRSAPISGLTGELFF. The complete variable domain, with remaining parts taken from reference TRBV3-1 and TRBJ2-2, reads DTAVSQTPKYLVTQMGNDKSIKCEQNLGHDTMYWYKQDSKKFLKIMFSYNNKELIINETVPNRFSPKSPDKAHLNLHINSLELGDSAVYFCASSRSAPISGLTGELFFGEGSRLTVL.

This clonotype was seen many times. The V gene is TRBV7-2, the J gene TRBJ2-7, with 9 nucleotides matching TRBD2. The length of the CDR3 is 14 residues. Germline V gene data show CDR1 as SGHTA and CDR2 as FQGNSA. V was pared by 5 bases and J by 11 bases, with 13 bases of the junction left unmatched. CDR3 sequence reads: CASSLDTSGREKYF. Here the CDR3 DNA reads TGTGCCAGCAGCCTAGATACTAGCGGGCGTGAAAAGTACTTC. Supplemented by reference TRBV7-2 and TRBJ2-7, the full variable domain reads GAGVSQSPSNKVTEKGKDVELRCDPISGHTALYWYRQSLGQGLEFLIYFQGNSAPDKSGLPSDRFSAERTGGSVSTLTIQRTQQEDSAVYLCASSLDTSGREKYFGPGTRLTVT.

This clonotype was observed many times. Because the CDR3's place on the DNA is in doubt, the DNA is left out and the CDR3 is given as listed by TCRdb. The chain has TRBV7-5 and TRBJ1-2. TRBV7-5 is marked as a pseudogene. The CDR3 is 19 amino acids long, termini counted. CDR3 sequence: CISVPERKDEVGKTYGYTF.

This clonotype has a count of ten or more. This chain joins TRBV4-2 and TRBJ1-4; no firm D call. The CDR3 totals 12 residues. V lost 8 bases and J 0 bases, leaving 4 bases between the germline ends. CDR1 and CDR2 (germline): LGHNA, YNFKEQ. The DNA of the CDR3 is TGTGCCAGCGCTGCAACTAATGAAAAACTGTTTTTT. Residues: CASAATNEKLFF.

In its sample, this clonotype was seen many times. The chain is built from TRBV21-1 and TRBJ2-1; the table names TRBD2, a call not compared with the DNA. TRBV21-1 is deemed a pseudogene. There are 20 residues in the CDR3. In DNA, the CDR3 is TGTGCCAGCAGCAAATTTAGGGGGGTGACTAGCGGAACCCTTTACAATGAGCAGTTCTTC. This encodes CASSKFRGVTSGTLYNEQFF.

As to this clonotype: A much larger clone lies a single base off, so this may be a read error. This rearrangement joins TRBV7-3 to TRBJ2-3; 9 bases match TRBD1. Germline CDR1 is SGHTA and CDR2 is FQGTGA. The CDR3 is made up of 15 amino acids. CDR3 loop: CASSPGTGNTGTQYF. In DNA form, the CDR3 reads TGTGCCAGCAGCCCCGGGACAGGGAACACAGGTACGCAGTATTTT.

This clonotype occurred many times. V is TRBV7-7 and J is TRBJ1-2; D unresolved. This CDR3 comprises 17 residues. The ends were cut back, 5 bases at V and 4 bases at J, with 23 bases in the middle. CDR1 SSHAT and CDR2 FNYEAQ come from the germline V gene (reference sequence). The DNA of the CDR3 is TGTGCCAGCAGCATAGGGATTAAGTGCCGAAAGACCTATGGCTACACCTTC. Translation gives CASSIGIKCRKTYGYTF.

This clonotype was recorded at least ten times. This sequence joins TRBV10-1 and TRBJ1-2; no firm D call. V was shortened by 4 bases and J by 4 bases, with 22 bases between the two germline ends. The CDR3 loop spans 17 amino acids. Germline values: CDR1 WNHNN, CDR2 SYGVQD (reference sequence). CDR3: CASSVEVRSRKTYGYTF. CDR3 DNA sequence: TGCGCCAGCAGTGTCGAGGTAAGATCGCGAAAGACCTATGGCTACACCTTC.

This clonotype was counted at least ten times. This chain joins TRBV4-2 and TRBJ2-2; TRBD2 aligns across 11 bases. Germline CDR1 LGHNA, CDR2 YNFKEQ. The CDR3 has 16 residues. The V gene end was trimmed by 1 base and the J gene end by 2 bases; junction bases not matched to a gene: 0. Here the CDR3 reads CASSQGLAGNTGELFF. The CDR3 DNA reads as TGTGCCAGCAGCCAAGGACTAGCGGGAAACACCGGGGAGCTGTTTTTT.

Worth noting for this clonotype: With a much larger clone just one base away, this may be a read error. This sequence joins TRBV11-2 and TRBJ2-7; D not resolved. Looked up from germline, CDR1 is SGHAT and CDR2 is FQNNGV. The CDR3 is 13 residues long. Written as DNA, the CDR3 is TGTGCCGGCAGCTTAGGGTTGGAGTACGAGCAGTACTTC. As protein: CAGSLGLEYEQYF.

This clonotype has a count of ten or more. The chain has TRBV12-3 or TRBV12-4 and TRBJ1-2; D remains unclear. Between the trimmed V and J ends, which lost 5 bases and 4 bases, there was a span of 23 bases. The CDR3 contains 17 residues. The DNA of the CDR3 is TGTGCCAGCAGTGGGTTGAACACAGCAGGAAAGACCTATGGCTACACCTTC. Translation gives CASSGLNTAGKTYGYTF.

The table lists this clonotype with many counts. The gene calls are TRBV10-1 and TRBJ2-5, with no clear D. Germline CDR1 is WNHNN and CDR2 is SYGVQD (reference sequence). This CDR3 contains 14 residues. V was cut by 0 bases and J by 4 bases, with 9 bases left in between. This CDR3 reads CASSESATPETQYF. Here the CDR3 DNA reads TGCGCCAGCAGTGAGTCGGCGACTCCAGAGACCCAGTACTTC.

Comments on this clonotype: A much more abundant neighbour one base away suggests this may be a read error. J is TRBJ1-1 and V is TRBV5-1; D is ambiguous. The CDR3 runs to 15 residues. Per the germline V gene, CDR1 is SGHRS and CDR2 is YFSETQ. The V and J ends lost 7 bases and 1 base respectively, with 17 bases between them. Here the CDR3 reads CASGKGRMENTEAFF. The CDR3 coding sequence is TGCGCCAGCGGCAAAGGACGGATGGAGAACACTGAAGCTTTCTTT.